This T cell receptor beta chain was recovered during a study of metastatic and nonmetastatic thyroid tumors. Ten or more counts support this clone. With MiXCR, TCRdb reprocessed the PCR reads. The sample lists almost 70,000 clones; approximately 14% were seen once. All patients reached thyroid surgery having received no treatment beforehand. The CDR3 runs to 15 residues. V dropped 5 bases and J dropped 2; count of bases not matched to a gene: 9. Germline CDR1 and CDR2: DFQATT and SNEGSKA (reference sequence). This clonotype was sampled from a male donor with papillary thyroid cancer or a benign thyroid nodule (not recorded which). Some clones in this sample may be carry-over from other donors' samples. Sequencing input: blood. The rearrangement uses TRBV20-1 and TRBJ2-3; TRBD1 agrees at 8 bases. CDR3 loop: CSAVAGTGDTDTQYF. For the CDR3, the DNA is TGCAGTGCTGTTGCCGGGACAGGTGACACAGATACGCAGTATTTT.